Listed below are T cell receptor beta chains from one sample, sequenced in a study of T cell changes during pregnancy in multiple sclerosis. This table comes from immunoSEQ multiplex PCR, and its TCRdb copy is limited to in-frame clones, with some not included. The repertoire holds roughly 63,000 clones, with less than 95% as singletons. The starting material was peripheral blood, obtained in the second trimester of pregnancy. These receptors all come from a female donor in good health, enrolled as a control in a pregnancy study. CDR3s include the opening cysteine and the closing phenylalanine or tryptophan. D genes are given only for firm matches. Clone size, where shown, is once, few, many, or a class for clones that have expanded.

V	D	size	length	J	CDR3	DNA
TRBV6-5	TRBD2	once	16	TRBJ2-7	CASSYSTSGSSYEQYF	TGTGCCAGCAGTTACTCGACTAGCGGGTCCTCCTACGAGCAGTACTTC
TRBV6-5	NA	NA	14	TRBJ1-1	CASSYSNGETEAFF	TGTGCCAGCAGTTACTCGAACGGGGAGACTGAAGCTTTCTTT
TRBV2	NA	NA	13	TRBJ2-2	CASSETRGGELFF	TGTGCCAGCAGTGAAACAAGGGGCGGGGAGCTGTTTTTT
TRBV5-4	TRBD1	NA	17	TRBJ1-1	CASSASGTGFAGFEAFF	TGTGCCAGCAGCGCTTCCGGGACAGGGTTTGCCGGTTTTGAAGCTTTCTTT
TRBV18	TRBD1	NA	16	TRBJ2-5	CASSPNRGQGQETQYF	TGTGCCAGCTCACCTAACAGGGGACAAGGTCAAGAGACCCAGTACTTC
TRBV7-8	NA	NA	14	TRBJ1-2	CASSSYVADYGYTF	TGTGCCAGCAGTTCTTACGTGGCAGACTATGGCTACACCTTC
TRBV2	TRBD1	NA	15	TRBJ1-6	CASSERDRGNSPLHF	TGTGCCAGCAGTGAGAGGGACAGGGGTAATTCACCCCTCCACTTT
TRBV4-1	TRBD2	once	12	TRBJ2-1	CASSPGTIGQFF	TGCGCCAGCAGCCCCGGGACTATTGGGCAGTTCTTC
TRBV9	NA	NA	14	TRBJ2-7	CASSVEWSDYEQYF	TGTGCCAGCAGCGTAGAATGGTCAGACTACGAGCAGTACTTC
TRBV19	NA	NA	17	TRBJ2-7	CASSISGGAGPSYEQYF	TGTGCCAGTAGTATTTCGGGCGGGGCGGGACCCTCCTACGAGCAGTACTTC
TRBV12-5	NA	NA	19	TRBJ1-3	CASGLVLGQGYFSGNTIYF	TGTGCTAGTGGTTTGGTACTCGGGCAGGGTTACTTCTCTGGAAACACCATATATTTT
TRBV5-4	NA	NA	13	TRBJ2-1	CASSLVRGDEQFF	TGTGCCAGCAGCTTAGTTCGAGGTGATGAGCAGTTCTTC
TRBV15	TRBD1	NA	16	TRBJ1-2	CATSRDRGYQQYGYTF	TGTGCCACCAGCAGGGACAGGGGTTATCAGCAGTATGGCTACACCTTC
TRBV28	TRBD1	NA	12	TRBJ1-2	CASSPIDRGYTF	TGTGCCAGCAGTCCTATTGACAGGGGCTATACCTTC
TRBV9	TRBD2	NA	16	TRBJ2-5	CASSGTSYGSQETQYF	TGTGCCAGCAGTGGGACTAGCTACGGGTCCCAAGAGACCCAGTACTTC
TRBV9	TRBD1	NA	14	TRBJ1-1	CASTRDSGDTEAFF	TGTGCCAGCACAAGGGACAGTGGGGACACTGAAGCTTTCTTT
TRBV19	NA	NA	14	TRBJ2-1	CASSPRTEYNEQFF	TGTGCCAGTAGTCCCCGGACAGAGTACAATGAGCAGTTCTTC
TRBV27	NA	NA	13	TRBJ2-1	CASSSTGYNEQFF	TGTGCCAGCAGTTCGACAGGCTACAATGAGCAGTTCTTC
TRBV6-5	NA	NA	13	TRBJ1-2	CASSYGALYGYTF	TGTGCCAGCAGTTACGGGGCTCTCTATGGCTACACCTTC
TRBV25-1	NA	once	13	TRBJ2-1	CASSAFSYNEQFF	TGTGCCAGCAGTGCTTTCTCCTACAATGAGCAGTTCTTC
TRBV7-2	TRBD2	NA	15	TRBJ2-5	CASSKQLAEQETQYF	TGTGCCAGCAGCAAACAACTAGCGGAACAAGAGACCCAGTACTTC
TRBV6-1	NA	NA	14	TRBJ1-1	CASIGGAANTEAFF	TGTGCCAGCATTGGGGGGGCGGCGAACACTGAAGCTTTCTTT
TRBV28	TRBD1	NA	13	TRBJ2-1	CASSGQGDNEQFF	TGTGCCAGCAGTGGACAGGGGGACAATGAGCAGTTCTTC
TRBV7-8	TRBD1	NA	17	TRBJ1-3	CASSSRPGQGEGNTIYF	TGTGCCAGCAGCTCGCGACCGGGACAGGGGGAGGGAAACACCATATATTTT
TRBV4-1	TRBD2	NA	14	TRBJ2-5	CASSPRLARETQYF	TGCGCCAGCAGCCCGAGACTAGCGAGGGAGACCCAGTACTTC
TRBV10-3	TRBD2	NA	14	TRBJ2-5	CAISSGGNWETQYF	TGTGCCATCAGTAGCGGGGGGAATTGGGAGACCCAGTACTTC
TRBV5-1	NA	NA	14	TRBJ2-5	CASSLGGPGETQYF	TGCGCCAGCAGCTTGGGGGGGCCGGGTGAGACCCAGTACTTC
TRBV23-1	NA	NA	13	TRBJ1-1	CASSHNPPPEAFF	TGCGCCAGCAGCCACAACCCCCCCCCTGAAGCTTTCTTT
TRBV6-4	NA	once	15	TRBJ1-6	CASSSDYNRGSPLHF	TGTGCCAGCAGTTCGGACTATAATAGGGGTTCACCCCTCCACTTT